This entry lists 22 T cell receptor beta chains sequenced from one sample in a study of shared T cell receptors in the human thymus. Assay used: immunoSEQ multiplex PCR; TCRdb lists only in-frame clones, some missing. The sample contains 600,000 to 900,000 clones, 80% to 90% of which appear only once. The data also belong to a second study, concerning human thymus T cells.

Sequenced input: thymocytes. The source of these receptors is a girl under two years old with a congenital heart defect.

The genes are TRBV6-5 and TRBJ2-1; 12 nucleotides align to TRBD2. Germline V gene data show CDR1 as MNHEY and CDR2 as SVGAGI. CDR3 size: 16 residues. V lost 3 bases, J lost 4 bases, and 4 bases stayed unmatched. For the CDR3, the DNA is TGTGCCAGCAGTTATCGACTAGCGGGGGAATACAATGAGCAGTTCTTC. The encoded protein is CASSYRLAGEYNEQFF.

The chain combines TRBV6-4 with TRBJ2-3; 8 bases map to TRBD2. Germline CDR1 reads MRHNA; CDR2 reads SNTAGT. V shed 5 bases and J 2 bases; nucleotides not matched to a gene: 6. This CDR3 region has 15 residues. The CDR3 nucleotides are TGTGCCAGCAGTCCGCGGGGGGCGCTCACAGATACGCAGTATTTT. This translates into CASSPRGALTDTQYF.

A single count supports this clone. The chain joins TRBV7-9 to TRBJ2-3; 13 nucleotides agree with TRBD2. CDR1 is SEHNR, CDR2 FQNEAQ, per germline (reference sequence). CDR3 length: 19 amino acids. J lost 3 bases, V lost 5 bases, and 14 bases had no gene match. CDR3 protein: CASSARLLAGGPRTDTQYF. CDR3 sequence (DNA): TGTGCCAGCAGCGCCAGACTACTAGCGGGGGGGCCTAGGACAGATACGCAGTATTTT.

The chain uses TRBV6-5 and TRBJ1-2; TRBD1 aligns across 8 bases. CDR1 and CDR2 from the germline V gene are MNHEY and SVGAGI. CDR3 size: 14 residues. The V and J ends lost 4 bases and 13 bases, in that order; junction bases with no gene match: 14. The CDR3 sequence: CASSLNRDRHRRTF. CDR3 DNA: TGTGCCAGCAGTTTAAACCGGGACAGGCATCGTCGCACCTTC.

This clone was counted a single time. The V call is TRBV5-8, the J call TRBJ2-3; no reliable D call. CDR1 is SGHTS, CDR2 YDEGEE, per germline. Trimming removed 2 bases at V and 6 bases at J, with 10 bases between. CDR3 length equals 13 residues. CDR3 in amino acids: CASSLLTADTQYF. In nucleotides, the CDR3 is TGTGCCAGCAGCTTACTAACCGCGGATACGCAGTATTTT.

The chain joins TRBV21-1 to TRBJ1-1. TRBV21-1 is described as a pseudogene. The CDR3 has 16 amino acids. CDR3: CASSERGRRLNTEAFF. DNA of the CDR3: TGTGCCAGCAGCGAAAGAGGCCGCAGATTGAACACTGAAGCTTTCTTT.

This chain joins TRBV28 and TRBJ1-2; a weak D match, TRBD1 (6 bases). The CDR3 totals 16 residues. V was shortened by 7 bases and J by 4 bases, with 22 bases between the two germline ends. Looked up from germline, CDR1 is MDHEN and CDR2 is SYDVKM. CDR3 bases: TGTGCCAGCATACTGGGCCCACACACAGGGACCTATGGCTACACCTTC. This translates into CASILGPHTGTYGYTF.

The CDR3 region is CASSLKRGVASSYNEQFF. DNA of the CDR3: TGTGCCAGCAGCTTAAAGCGGGGGGTCGCAAGCTCCTACAATGAGCAGTTCTTC. The chain is built from TRBV7-2 and TRBJ2-1; 9 bases agree with TRBD2. V was pared by 2 bases and J by 0 bases, with 8 bases of the junction left unmatched. Germline assignment: CDR1 SGHTA and CDR2 FQGNSA. CDR3 length equals 18 residues.

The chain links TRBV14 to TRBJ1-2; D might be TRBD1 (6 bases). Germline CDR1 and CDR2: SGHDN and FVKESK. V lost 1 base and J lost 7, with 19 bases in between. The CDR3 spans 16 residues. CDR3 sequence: CASSQVNAGQIPGYTF. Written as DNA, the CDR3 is TGTGCCAGCAGCCAAGTTAACGCAGGACAGATCCCTGGCTACACCTTC.

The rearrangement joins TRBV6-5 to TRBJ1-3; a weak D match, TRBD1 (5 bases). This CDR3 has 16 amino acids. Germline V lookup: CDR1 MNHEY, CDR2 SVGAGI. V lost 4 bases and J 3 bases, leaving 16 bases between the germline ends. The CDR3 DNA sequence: TGTGCCAGCAGTTCCCCCTTCAGGGAAGGTGGAAACACCATATATTTT. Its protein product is CASSSPFREGGNTIYF.

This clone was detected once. The CDR3 DNA follows: TGTGCCAGCAGTGGGACCGAGGGCGACTATGGCTACACCTTC. Translating gives CASSGTEGDYGYTF. J is TRBJ1-2 and V is TRBV2; no reliable D call. Germline V gene sequence: CDR1 SNHLY, CDR2 FYNNEI. The CDR3 sequence is 14 residues long. The ends were cut back, 4 bases at V and 3 bases at J, with 12 bases in the middle.

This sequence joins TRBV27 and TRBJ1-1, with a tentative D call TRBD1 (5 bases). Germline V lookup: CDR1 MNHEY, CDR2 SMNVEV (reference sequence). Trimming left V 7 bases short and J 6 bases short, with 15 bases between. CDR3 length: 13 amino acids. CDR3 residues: CASISGWVPEAFF. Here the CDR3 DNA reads TGTGCCAGCATCTCAGGGTGGGTGCCTGAAGCTTTCTTT.

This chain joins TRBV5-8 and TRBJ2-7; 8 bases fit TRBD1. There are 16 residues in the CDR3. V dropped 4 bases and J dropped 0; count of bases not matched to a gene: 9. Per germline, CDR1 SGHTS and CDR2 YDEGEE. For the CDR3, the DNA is TGTGCCAGCAGCCCGGCGAGGGACAGGAACTCCTACGAGCAGTACTTC. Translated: CASSPARDRNSYEQYF.

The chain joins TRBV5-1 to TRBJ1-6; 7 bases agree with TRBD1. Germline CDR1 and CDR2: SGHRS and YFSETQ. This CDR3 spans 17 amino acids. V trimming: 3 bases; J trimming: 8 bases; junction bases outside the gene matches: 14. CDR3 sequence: CASSSCEQGLVDSPLHF. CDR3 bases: TGCGCCAGCAGCTCATGCGAACAGGGGCTGGTGGATTCACCCCTCCACTTT.

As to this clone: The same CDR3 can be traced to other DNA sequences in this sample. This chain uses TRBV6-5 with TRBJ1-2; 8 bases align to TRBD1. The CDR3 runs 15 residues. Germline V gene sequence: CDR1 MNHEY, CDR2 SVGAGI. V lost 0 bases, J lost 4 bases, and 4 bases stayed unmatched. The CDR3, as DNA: TGTGCCAGCAGTTACTCACGCGACAGGGGCTATGGCTACACCTTC. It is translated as CASSYSRDRGYGYTF.

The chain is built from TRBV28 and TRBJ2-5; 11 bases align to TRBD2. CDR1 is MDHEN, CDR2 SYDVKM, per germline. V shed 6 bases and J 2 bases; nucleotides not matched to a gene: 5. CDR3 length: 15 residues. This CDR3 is CASSLAGGTQETQYF. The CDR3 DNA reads TGTGCCAGCAGCCTAGCGGGGGGTACGCAAGAGACCCAGTACTTC.

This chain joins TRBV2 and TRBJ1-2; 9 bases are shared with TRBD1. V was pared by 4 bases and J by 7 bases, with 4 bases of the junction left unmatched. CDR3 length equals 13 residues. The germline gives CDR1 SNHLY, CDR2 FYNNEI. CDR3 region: CASSVGTGIGYTF. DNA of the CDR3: TGTGCCAGCAGTGTTGGGACAGGGATTGGCTACACCTTC.

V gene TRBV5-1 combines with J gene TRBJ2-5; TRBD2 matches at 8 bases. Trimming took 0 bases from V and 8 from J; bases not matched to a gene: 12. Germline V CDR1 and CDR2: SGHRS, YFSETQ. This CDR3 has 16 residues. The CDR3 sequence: CASSLASAGESETQYF. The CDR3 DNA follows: TGCGCCAGCAGCTTGGCTTCAGCGGGGGAATCAGAAACCCAGTACTTC.

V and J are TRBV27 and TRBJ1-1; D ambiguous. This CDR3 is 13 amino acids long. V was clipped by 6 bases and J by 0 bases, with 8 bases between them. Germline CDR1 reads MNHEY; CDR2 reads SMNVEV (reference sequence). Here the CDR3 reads CASSLDLNTEAFF. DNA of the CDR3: TGTGCCAGCAGCCTAGACTTGAACACTGAAGCTTTCTTT.

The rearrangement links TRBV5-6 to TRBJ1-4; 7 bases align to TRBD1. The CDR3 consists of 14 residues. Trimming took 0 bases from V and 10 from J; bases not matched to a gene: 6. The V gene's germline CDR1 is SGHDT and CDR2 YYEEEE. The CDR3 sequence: CASSLAAGGRKLFF. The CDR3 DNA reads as TGTGCCAGCAGCTTGGCGGCAGGGGGGCGAAAACTGTTTTTT.

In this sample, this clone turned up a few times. CDR3 in amino acids: CASSKQGNTEAFF. The CDR3 nucleotides read TGTGCCAGCAGTAAACAGGGGAACACTGAAGCTTTCTTT. The chain carries TRBV6-5 and TRBJ1-1; D perhaps matches TRBD1 (6 bases). V was cut by 5 bases and J by 1 base, with 8 bases left in between. This CDR3 has 13 amino acids. Germline-derived CDR1 and CDR2 are MNHEY and SVGAGI.

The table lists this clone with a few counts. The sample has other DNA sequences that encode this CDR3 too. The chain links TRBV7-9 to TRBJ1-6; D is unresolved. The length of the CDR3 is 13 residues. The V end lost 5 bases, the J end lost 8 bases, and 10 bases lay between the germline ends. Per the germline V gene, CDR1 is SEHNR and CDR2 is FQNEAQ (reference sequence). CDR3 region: CASSKGGDSPLHF. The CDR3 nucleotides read TGTGCCAGCAGCAAAGGAGGAGATTCACCCCTCCACTTT.